In its sample, the clone carrying this TCR beta chain was seen once. This sample was taken from a study of blood T cell repertoires in COVID-19. Study in general: Acute-phase and convalescent COVID-19 samples originated in the United States, Italy and Spain. In each case, the material was cDNA or gDNA derived from T cells, B-cell-depleted T cells, or PBMCs.

V was trimmed by 1 base and J by 3 bases, leaving 13 bases between them. The length of the CDR3 is 15 residues. Germline V gene data show CDR1 as SGHAT and CDR2 as FQNNGV. Per the authors' pipeline: Using reference gene primer amplification, nucleated cell counts were estimated. TCRdb's table, derived via immunoSEQ multiplex PCR, lists solely in-frame clones and lacks some. The DNA was the basis for D and trimming; V, J and clone size are from that table. The repertoire consists of about 200,000 clones, with 70% to 90% occurring once and the leading ten covering about 6.8%. This receptor was obtained from a woman between 40 and 50 years old who had recovered from COVID-19. J is TRBJ2-7 and V is TRBV11-2; maybe TRBD2 (6 bases). Sequenced input: peripheral blood. In nucleotides, the CDR3 is TGTGCCAGCAGCTTAGGTACGACTAGGAACTACGAGCAGTACTTC. Translated, it gives CASSLGTTRNYEQYF.